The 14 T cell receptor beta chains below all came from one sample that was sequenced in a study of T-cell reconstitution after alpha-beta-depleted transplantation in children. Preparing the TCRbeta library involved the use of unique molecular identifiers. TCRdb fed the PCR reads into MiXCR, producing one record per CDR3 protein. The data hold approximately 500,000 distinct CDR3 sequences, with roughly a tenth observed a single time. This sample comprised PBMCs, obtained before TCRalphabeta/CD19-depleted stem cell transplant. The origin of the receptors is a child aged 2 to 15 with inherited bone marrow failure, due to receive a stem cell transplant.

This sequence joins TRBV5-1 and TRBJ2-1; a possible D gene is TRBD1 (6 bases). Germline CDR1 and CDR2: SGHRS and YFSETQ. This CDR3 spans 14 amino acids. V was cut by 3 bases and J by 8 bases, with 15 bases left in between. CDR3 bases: TGCGCCAGCAGCTGGGCAAGGACAGCCGATGAGCAGTTCTTC. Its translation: CASSWARTADEQFF.

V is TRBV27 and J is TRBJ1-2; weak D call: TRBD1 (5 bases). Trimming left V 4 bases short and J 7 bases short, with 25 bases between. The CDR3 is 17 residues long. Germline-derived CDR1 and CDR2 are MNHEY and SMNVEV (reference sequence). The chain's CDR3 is CASSSYLEDWGFGGYTF. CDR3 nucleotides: TGTGCCAGCAGTTCCTATTTGGAAGACTGGGGGTTTGGTGGCTACACCTTC.

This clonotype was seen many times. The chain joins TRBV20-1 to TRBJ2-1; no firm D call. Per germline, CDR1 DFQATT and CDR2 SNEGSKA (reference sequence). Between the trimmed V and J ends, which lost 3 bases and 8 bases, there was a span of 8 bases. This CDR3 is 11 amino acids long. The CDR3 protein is CSASQQHEQFF. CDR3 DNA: TGCAGTGCTAGTCAACAACATGAGCAGTTCTTC.

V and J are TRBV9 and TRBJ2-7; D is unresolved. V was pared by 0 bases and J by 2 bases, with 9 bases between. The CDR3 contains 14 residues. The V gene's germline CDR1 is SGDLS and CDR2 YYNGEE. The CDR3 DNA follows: TGTGCCAGCAGCGTAGGAGCCAACCCCTACGAGCAGTACTTC. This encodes CASSVGANPYEQYF.

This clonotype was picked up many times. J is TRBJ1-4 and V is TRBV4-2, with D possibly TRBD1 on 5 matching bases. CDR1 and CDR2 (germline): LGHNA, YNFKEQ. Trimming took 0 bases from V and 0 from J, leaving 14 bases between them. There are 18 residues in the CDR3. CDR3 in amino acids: CASSQDAGGRATNEKLFF. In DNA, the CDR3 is TGTGCCAGCAGCCAAGACGCGGGGGGAAGAGCAACTAATGAAAAACTGTTTTTT.

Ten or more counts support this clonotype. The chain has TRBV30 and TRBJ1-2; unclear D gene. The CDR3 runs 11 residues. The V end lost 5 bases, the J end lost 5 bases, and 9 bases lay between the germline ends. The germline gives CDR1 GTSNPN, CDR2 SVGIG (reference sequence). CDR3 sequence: CAWGPRYGYTF. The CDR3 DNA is TGTGCCTGGGGCCCCAGGTATGGCTACACCTTC.

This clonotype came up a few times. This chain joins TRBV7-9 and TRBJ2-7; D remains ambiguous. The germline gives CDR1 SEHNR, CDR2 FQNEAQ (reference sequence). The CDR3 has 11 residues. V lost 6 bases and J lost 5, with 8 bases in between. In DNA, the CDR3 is TGTGCCAGCAGTTTCTTTGACGAGCAGTACTTC. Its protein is CASSFFDEQYF.

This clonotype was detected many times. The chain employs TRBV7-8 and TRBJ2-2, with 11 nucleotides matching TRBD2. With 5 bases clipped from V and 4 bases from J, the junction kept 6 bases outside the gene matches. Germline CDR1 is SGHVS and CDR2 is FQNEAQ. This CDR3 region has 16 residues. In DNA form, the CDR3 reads TGTGCCAGCAGCCCGCTAGCGGGAGGCCCCACCGGGGAGCTGTTTTTT. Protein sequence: CASSPLAGGPTGELFF.

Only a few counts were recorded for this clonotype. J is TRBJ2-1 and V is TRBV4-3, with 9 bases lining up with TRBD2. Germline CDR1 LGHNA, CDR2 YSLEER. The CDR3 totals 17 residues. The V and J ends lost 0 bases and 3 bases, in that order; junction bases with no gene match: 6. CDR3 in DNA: TGCGCCAGCAGCCAAGATCCACCTAGCGGGAACTACAATGAGCAGTTCTTC. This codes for CASSQDPPSGNYNEQFF.

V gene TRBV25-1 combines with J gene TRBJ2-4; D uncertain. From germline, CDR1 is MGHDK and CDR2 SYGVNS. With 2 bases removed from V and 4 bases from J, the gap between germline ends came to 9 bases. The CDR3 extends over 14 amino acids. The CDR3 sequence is CASSEVGSKNIQYF. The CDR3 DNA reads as TGTGCCAGCAGTGAAGTGGGGTCTAAAAACATTCAGTACTTC.

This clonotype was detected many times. The CDR3 DNA follows: TGTGCCAGCAGTGTAAGCGCTAGCTGGACCGGGGAGCTGTTTTTT. This codes for CASSVSASWTGELFF. The chain recombines TRBV2 with TRBJ2-2; the D gene is possibly TRBD2 (5 bases). The CDR3 consists of 15 residues. With 4 bases removed from V and 5 bases from J, the gap between germline ends came to 14 bases. Per the germline V gene, CDR1 is SNHLY and CDR2 is FYNNEI.

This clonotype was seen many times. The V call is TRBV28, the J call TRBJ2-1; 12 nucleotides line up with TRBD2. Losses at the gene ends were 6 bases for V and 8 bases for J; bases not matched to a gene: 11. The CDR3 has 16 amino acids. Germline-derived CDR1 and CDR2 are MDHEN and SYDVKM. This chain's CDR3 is CASSRRLAGDEDEQFF. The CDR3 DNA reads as TGTGCCAGCAGCCGCAGACTAGCGGGAGATGAGGATGAGCAGTTCTTC.

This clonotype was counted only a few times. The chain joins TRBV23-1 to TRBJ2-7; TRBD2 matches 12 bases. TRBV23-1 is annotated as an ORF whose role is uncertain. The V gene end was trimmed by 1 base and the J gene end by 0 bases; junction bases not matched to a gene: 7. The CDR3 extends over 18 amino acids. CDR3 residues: CASSQWGTSGSTSYEQYF. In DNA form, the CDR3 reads TGCGCCAGCAGTCAATGGGGGACTAGCGGGTCTACCTCCTACGAGCAGTACTTC.

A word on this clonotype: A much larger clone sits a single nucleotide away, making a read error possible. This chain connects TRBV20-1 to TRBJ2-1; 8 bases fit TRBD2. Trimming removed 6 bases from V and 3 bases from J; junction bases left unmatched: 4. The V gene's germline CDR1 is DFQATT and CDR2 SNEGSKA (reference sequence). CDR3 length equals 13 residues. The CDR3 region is CSALAVYYNEQFF. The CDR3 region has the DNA TGCAGTGCACTAGCGGTCTACTACAATGAGCAGTTCTTC.